What follows describes a single T cell receptor (beta chain). What it binds is unknown. The source of the sample is a study of monozygotic twins with cystic fibrosis. Study-level points and caveats: Nucleotide-identical clonotype sharing was significantly higher within monozygotic CF twin pairs than between unrelated CF individuals. The repertoire was suggested to be naive-dominated, clonality median 0.0095. In this small cohort, shared CDR3 numbers showed no association with age, concordance or disease severity.

The method was immunoSEQ multiplex PCR; TCRdb's version includes in-frame clones alone and lacks a portion of them. The repertoire holds approximately 36,000 clones, with 75% to 95% as singletons. The germline V gene encodes CDR1 MDHEN and CDR2 SYDVKM. The CDR3 runs to 13 residues. V gave up 2 bases and J gave up 3 bases, with 7 bases separating them. Source material: blood. This clonotype originated in a boy aged 2 to 10 with cystic fibrosis. The gene calls are TRBV28 and TRBJ1-2; D might be TRBD1 (5 bases). The CDR3 protein is CASSLPGHYGYTF. The CDR3 DNA follows: TGTGCCAGCAGTTTACCGGGGCACTATGGCTACACCTTC.